The clone carrying this T cell receptor beta chain has a handful of counts. The antigen is unknown. This entry belongs to a study of T cell repertoires in cytomegalovirus infection. TCRdb analysed the reads with MiXCR anew, one entry per CDR3 protein. The sample shows fewer than 1,000,000 distinct CDR3 sequences, approximately 31% of them seen only once. This TCR derives from a human donor in good health (CMV status not recorded). Some clones in this sample may be carry-over from other donors' samples. Sequenced here: cultured CD8+ T cells from PBMCs, sampled from culture after CMV antigen stimulation.

The CDR3 DNA is TGTGCCAGCAGTTTATCGGGGTACTACAATGAGCAGTTCTTC. It translates to CASSLSGYYNEQFF. The chain employs TRBV27 and TRBJ2-1; D call uncertain. The length of the CDR3 is 14 residues. V lost 0 bases and J 3 bases, leaving 6 bases between the germline ends. Germline CDR1 MNHEY, CDR2 SMNVEV (reference sequence).